Presented here are 30 T cell receptor beta chains from one specimen sequenced in a study of blood T cells in healthy people across ages. The authors ran a second PCR of roughly 6 to 12 cycles using a sample-barcoded 5' primer and a J-beta primer mix. Each CDR3 protein gets one entry after TCRdb re-called the 5' RACE reads with MiXCR. This table holds more than 550,000 distinct CDR3 sequences, around a fifth found once. Material: blood. These receptors came from a man aged 70 or older in good health.

In its sample, this clonotype was seen a few times. The chain combines TRBV6-5 with TRBJ1-4; D gene ambiguous. Germline V gene lookup returns CDR1 MNHEY and CDR2 SVGAGI. There are 13 residues in the CDR3. Trimming cost V 2 bases and J 5 bases, with 6 bases left between them. CDR3 region: CASSYQKNEKLFF. The CDR3 bases are TGTGCCAGCAGTTACCAGAAGAATGAAAAACTGTTTTTT.

The chain uses TRBV6-2 or TRBV6-3 and TRBJ2-1; D is ambiguous. The DNA matches TRBJ2-7 better at its end, which makes the J call doubtful. Germline CDR1 MNHEY, CDR2 SVGEGT. This CDR3 spans 12 amino acids. This chain's CDR3 is CASSYNNYEQYF. The CDR3 bases are TGTGCCAGCAGTTATAACAACTACGAGCAGTACTTC.

The chain links TRBV14 to TRBJ1-2, with D perhaps TRBD1 (6 bases). The germline CDR1 and CDR2 sequences are SGHDN and FVKESK. V was shortened by 2 bases and J by 5 bases, with 21 bases between the two germline ends. CDR3 length: 17 amino acids. The CDR3 DNA is TGTGCCAGCAGCCAAATAACGTCTGCCAGGGGTGAATATGGCTACACCTTC. It is translated as CASSQITSARGEYGYTF.

This clonotype was found many times. J is TRBJ1-4 and V is TRBV20-1, with D perhaps matching TRBD1 (6 bases). This CDR3 comprises 14 residues. Trimming shortened V by 8 bases and J by 4 bases, and 17 bases separated the two germline ends. CDR1 is DFQATT, CDR2 SNEGSKA, per germline (reference sequence). CDR3 coding DNA: TGCAGTTCTTCACTCACAGGGTTTAATGAAAAACTGTTTTTT. Translating it yields CSSSLTGFNEKLFF.

The gene calls are TRBV12-3 or TRBV12-4 and TRBJ1-6; D ambiguous. This CDR3 spans 15 amino acids. V was shortened by 5 bases and J by 1 base, with 9 bases between the two germline ends. Here the CDR3 DNA reads TGTGCCAGCAGTGGAAGGGAGTCCTATAATTCACCCCTCCACTTT. Its protein product is CASSGRESYNSPLHF.

This clonotype came up a few times. The rearrangement uses TRBV25-1 and TRBJ1-4; 7 bases match TRBD1. Germline V gene data show CDR1 as MGHDK and CDR2 as SYGVNS. The CDR3 consists of 16 residues. With V trimmed by 6 bases and J by 6 bases, 13 bases remained unmatched. This chain's CDR3 is CASRGQAFGSDEKLFF. The CDR3 DNA sequence: TGTGCCAGCAGAGGACAGGCTTTCGGTTCTGATGAAAAACTGTTTTTT.

This clonotype was counted a few times. The chain is built from TRBV11-3 and TRBJ2-7; 8 nucleotides agree with TRBD1. Germline V CDR1 and CDR2: SGHNT, YENEEA. The CDR3 length is 15 residues. The ends lost 4 bases at V and 1 base at J; junction bases unmatched: 6. The CDR3 DNA sequence: TGTGCCAGCAGCTACGGACAGGGAGGATCCTACGAGCAGTACTTC. This translates into CASSYGQGGSYEQYF. Together with reference TRBV11-3 and TRBJ2-7, the CDR3 gives the full variable domain: EAGVVQSPRYKIIEKKQPVAFWCNPISGHNTLYWYLQNLGQGPELLIRYENEEAVDDSQLPKDRFSAERLKGVDSTLKIQPAELGDSAVYLCASSYGQGGSYEQYFGPGTRLTVT.

The chain has TRBV7-9 and TRBJ2-1, with 10 nucleotides matching TRBD2. Germline V gene sequence: CDR1 SEHNR, CDR2 FQNEAQ (reference sequence). This CDR3 spans 18 amino acids. J was trimmed by 7 bases and V by 5 bases; bases with no gene match: 17. CDR3 region: CASSPIPSGRPVPNEQFF. CDR3 coding DNA: TGTGCCAGCAGCCCCATACCTAGCGGGAGACCCGTCCCTAATGAGCAGTTCTTC. Supplemented by reference TRBV7-9 and TRBJ2-1, the full variable domain reads DTGVSQNPRHKITKRGQNVTFRCDPISEHNRLYWYRQTLGQGPEFLTYFQNEAQLEKSRLLSDRFSAERPKGSFSTLEIQRTEQGDSAMYLCASSPIPSGRPVPNEQFFGPGTRLTVL.

This clonotype was counted only a few times. The V call is TRBV5-1, the J call TRBJ2-1; D is unresolved. Germline V gene data show CDR1 as SGHRS and CDR2 as YFSETQ. Trimming removed 2 bases at V and 8 bases at J, with 14 bases between. The CDR3 sequence is 14 residues long. The CDR3 spells CASSLTSVWYEQFF. The CDR3, as DNA: TGCGCCAGCAGCTTAACCAGCGTATGGTATGAGCAGTTCTTC.

In its sample, this clonotype was seen a few times. V is TRBV11-2 and J is TRBJ2-2; D is ambiguous. CDR1 SGHAT and CDR2 FQNNGV come from the germline V gene. CDR3 length: 15 amino acids. Trimming shortened V by 0 bases and J by 5 bases, and 10 bases separated the two germline ends. The CDR3 nucleotides are TGTGCCAGCAGCTTAGATTACGGTGGTACCGGGGAGCTGTTTTTT. Translated, it gives CASSLDYGGTGELFF.

This clonotype appeared many times. This rearrangement joins TRBV20-1 to TRBJ2-1; 7 bases fit TRBD1. V trimming: 5 bases; J trimming: 6 bases; junction bases outside the gene matches: 10. Germline V lookup: CDR1 DFQATT, CDR2 SNEGSKA (reference sequence). CDR3 length: 14 amino acids. The CDR3 protein is CSAVNSGTVNEQFF. Written as DNA, the CDR3 is TGCAGTGCTGTGAACTCCGGGACAGTCAATGAGCAGTTCTTC.

The chain employs TRBV28 and TRBJ1-5, with TRBD1 matching 7 bases. J gave up 2 bases and V 6 bases, and 7 bases lay outside the gene matches. The length of the CDR3 is 15 residues. Germline assignment: CDR1 MDHEN and CDR2 SYDVKM. Here the CDR3 reads CASRSGGLGNQPQHF. The CDR3 nucleotides read TGTGCCAGCAGGTCAGGGGGGCTGGGCAATCAGCCCCAGCATTTT.

The chain is built from TRBV29-1 and TRBJ1-1; D gene uncertain. The germline V gene has CDR1 SQVTM and CDR2 ANQGSEA. V was shortened by 1 base and J by 1 base, with 1 base between the two germline ends. The CDR3 sequence is 11 residues long. The CDR3 protein is CSVEANTEAFF. The CDR3 bases are TGCAGCGTTGAAGCGAACACTGAAGCTTTCTTT. The full variable domain, its missing parts supplied by reference TRBV29-1 and TRBJ1-1, is SAVISQKPSRDICQRGTSLTIQCQVDSQVTMMFWYRQQPGQSLTLIATANQGSEATYESGFVIDKFPISRPNLTFSTLTVSNMSPEDSSIYLCSVEANTEAFFGQGTRLTVV.

This clonotype was seen at least ten times. This sequence joins TRBV5-1 and TRBJ2-7, with 8 bases that match TRBD1. This CDR3 has 15 residues. Per the germline V gene, CDR1 is SGHRS and CDR2 is YFSETQ. Trimming at V came to 5 bases and at J to 0 bases, leaving 7 bases not matched to a gene. This CDR3 is CASRLGDRNSYEQYF. Here the CDR3 DNA reads TGCGCCAGCAGACTTGGGGACAGGAACTCCTACGAGCAGTACTTC.

The V gene is TRBV15, the J gene TRBJ1-4; no definite D call. The CDR3 contains 15 residues. V was cut by 0 bases and J by 0 bases, with 5 bases left in between. Germline V lookup: CDR1 LNHNV, CDR2 YYDKDF (reference sequence). The CDR3 DNA sequence: TGTGCCACCAGCAGAGAGGCAGCAACTAATGAAAAACTGTTTTTT. It specifies CATSREAATNEKLFF.

The chain employs TRBV6-1 and TRBJ1-1; D is undetermined. This CDR3 region has 15 residues. Germline CDR1 MNHNS, CDR2 SASEGT. V was shortened by 1 base and J by 0 bases, with 9 bases between the two germline ends. CDR3 protein: CASSEGGILNTEAFF. The CDR3 DNA reads as TGTGCCAGCAGTGAAGGCGGGATCTTGAACACTGAAGCTTTCTTT.

The chain uses TRBV20-1 and TRBJ2-1, with D unclear. V was trimmed by 0 bases and J by 6 bases, leaving 6 bases between them. This CDR3 contains 12 residues. Germline values: CDR1 DFQATT, CDR2 SNEGSKA (reference sequence). The CDR3 coding sequence is TGCAGTGCTAGAGATTCAGGCAATGAGCAGTTCTTC. It codes for CSARDSGNEQFF.

V and J are TRBV5-1 and TRBJ2-5, with 7 positions matching TRBD1. The J call may not be correct, given that the DNA end is closer to TRBJ2-7. The germline gives CDR1 SGHRS, CDR2 YFSETQ. This CDR3 region has 14 residues. CDR3 sequence (DNA): TGCGCCAGCAGCTTCCAGGGGGAATCGTACGAGCAGTACTTC. It encodes CASSFQGESYEQYF.

This clonotype occurred a few times. This chain uses TRBV28 with TRBJ2-7, with 14 positions matching TRBD2. Germline V gene sequence: CDR1 MDHEN, CDR2 SYDVKM. Trimming removed 3 bases from V and 9 bases from J; junction bases left unmatched: 7. There are 15 residues in the CDR3. CDR3: CASSLAGLAGGWQYF. The CDR3 nucleotides are TGTGCCAGCAGTTTGGCTGGACTAGCGGGGGGTTGGCAGTACTTC.

With respect to this clonotype: Sequence at one end of the junction differs from germline and may be a read error. Here the CDR3 reads CASSPMTGGANNEQFF. The CDR3 DNA is TGTGCCAGCTCACCGATGACAGGGGGCGCGAACAATGAGCAGTTCTTT. The chain employs TRBV18 and TRBJ2-1, with 10 positions matching TRBD1. The CDR3 contains 16 residues. From germline, CDR1 is KGHSH and CDR2 LQKENI.

V gene TRBV20-1 combines with J gene TRBJ1-1; tentatively, D is TRBD1 (5 bases). Trimming stripped 3 bases from V and 3 bases from J, with 8 bases between. The germline gives CDR1 DFQATT, CDR2 SNEGSKA (reference sequence). CDR3 length: 12 amino acids. The CDR3 here is CSASGGYTEAFF. The CDR3 nucleotides read TGCAGTGCTAGCGGGGGATACACTGAAGCTTTCTTT.

The chain has TRBV2 and TRBJ2-5; D is possibly TRBD2 (6 bases). The better agreement between TRBJ2-7 and the DNA end casts doubt on the J call. The CDR3 loop spans 15 amino acids. Germline values: CDR1 SNHLY, CDR2 FYNNEI. CDR3 sequence (DNA): TGTGCCAGCAGAGACCAACACGGGGGACTCTACGAGCAGTACTTC. It is translated as CASRDQHGGLYEQYF.

This clonotype came up a few times. This chain connects TRBV3-1 to TRBJ1-4, with D unresolved. The germline gives CDR1 LGHDT, CDR2 YNNKEL (reference sequence). Deletions cut 2 bases from V and 1 base from J, with 5 bases between. CDR3 size: 14 residues. CDR3 in DNA: TGTGCCAGCAGCCAATGGGGAACTAATGAAAAACTGTTTTTT. Protein sequence: CASSQWGTNEKLFF.

This clonotype has a single count. This chain uses TRBV12-3 or TRBV12-4 with TRBJ2-3, with TRBD2 as a possible D gene (7 bases). The germline V and J ends were trimmed by 1 base and 3 bases, with 23 bases remaining between them. This CDR3 contains 19 residues. Written as DNA, the CDR3 is TGTGCCAGCAGTTTAGTCCGGGGGCTGAGAAGGGAGGGTACAGATACGCAGTATTTT. It is translated as CASSLVRGLRREGTDTQYF.

The sample holds a few counts of this clonotype. The chain recombines TRBV14 with TRBJ2-4; D is ambiguous. V was trimmed by 1 base and J by 9 bases, leaving 10 bases between them. The CDR3 is made up of 13 amino acids. Germline CDR1 and CDR2: SGHDN and FVKESK. CDR3 DNA: TGTGCCAGCAGCCAAGTCCGGTCCGGCATTCAGTACTTC. Its protein is CASSQVRSGIQYF.

Regarding this clonotype: Germline is not matched at one junction end, which may reflect a read error. The V gene is TRBV6-5, the J gene TRBJ2-3; D unresolved. There are 12 residues in the CDR3. Germline CDR1 and CDR2: MNHEY and SVGAGI. The CDR3 region is CASKSLGDTKYF. CDR3 in DNA: TGTGCCAGCAAATCGCTAGGAGATACGAAGTATTTT.

The chain combines TRBV24-1 with TRBJ2-1; D call uncertain. This CDR3 has 15 amino acids. Germline V CDR1 and CDR2: KGHDR, SFDVKD. The ends were cut back, 1 base at V and 12 bases at J, with 18 bases in the middle. The CDR3 region is CATSDLENRLLRQFF. The CDR3 DNA reads as TGTGCCACCAGTGATTTAGAAAATCGCCTACTACGGCAGTTCTTC.

Only a few counts were recorded for this clonotype. The CDR3 DNA sequence: TGTGCCAGCAGCGCCCGAGGGGACGGGCCTTGGGGCTACACCTTC. This sequence encodes CASSARGDGPWGYTF. The chain recombines TRBV5-8 with TRBJ1-2; tentative D call: TRBD1 (5 bases). The CDR3 runs to 15 residues. Germline V gene sequence: CDR1 SGHTS, CDR2 YDEGEE. Trimming shortened V by 4 bases and J by 8 bases, and 21 bases separated the two germline ends.

The chain has TRBV5-1 and TRBJ1-1; 9 bases line up with TRBD1. Unmatched junction bases numbered 11, after V lost 4 bases and J lost 1 base. CDR3 size: 17 residues. Per germline, CDR1 SGHRS and CDR2 YFSETQ. The chain's CDR3 is CASSQTSQGASNTEAFF. The CDR3 coding sequence is TGCGCCAGCAGCCAAACCTCACAGGGGGCATCGAACACTGAAGCTTTCTTT.

V and J are TRBV20-1 and TRBJ2-5, with D perhaps matching TRBD1 or TRBD2 (5 bases each). Trimming left V 4 bases short and J 4 bases short, with 13 bases between. The CDR3 runs to 13 residues. Germline V gene data show CDR1 as DFQATT and CDR2 as SNEGSKA (reference sequence). Here the CDR3 DNA reads TGCAGTGCTAATGAGGGGCTGGGAGAGACCCAGTACTTC. Translating gives CSANEGLGETQYF.